The 24 T cell receptor beta chains in this list originate from one sample, sequenced in a study of beta chain features in type 1 diabetes. General observations from the study: When Type 1 diabetes patients were examined, their TCRB CDR3s proved moderately but significantly shorter in all four CD4+ subsets.

Which antigens these TCRs recognize remains unknown. Every bit of the isolated RNA underwent reverse transcription, so sequencing read expressed TCRB transcripts. The protocol was immunoSEQ multiplex PCR, while the TCRdb copy is restricted to in-frame clones and leaves out a portion. Of roughly 700,000 clones in the sample, roughly 13% were seen once. The sequenced sample was naive CD4+ T cells from blood. Receptor source: a man aged 18-30 years with type 1 diabetes.

V and J are TRBV9 and TRBJ2-4; 13 bases agree with TRBD2. The CDR3 consists of 16 residues. V was pared by 4 bases and J by 9 bases, with 10 bases of the junction left unmatched. The germline V gene encodes CDR1 SGDLS and CDR2 YYNGEE. The CDR3 region has the DNA TGTGCCAGCAGCTCAGGACTAGCGGGGGATCAAGGCATTCAGTACTTC. Translated: CASSSGLAGDQGIQYF.

The V call is TRBV25-1, the J call TRBJ1-1; D might be TRBD1 (5 bases). There are 16 residues in the CDR3. Germline values: CDR1 MGHDK, CDR2 SYGVNS. The V and J ends lost 1 base and 3 bases respectively, with 15 bases between them. Written as DNA, the CDR3 is TGTGCCAGCAGTGAATCTGGGGGTCCTAGCTACACTGAAGCTTTCTTT. It is translated as CASSESGGPSYTEAFF.

The rearrangement joins TRBV10-3 to TRBJ1-2; possibly TRBD1 for D (6 bases). This CDR3 spans 15 amino acids. Trimming shortened V by 0 bases and J by 4 bases, and 12 bases separated the two germline ends. The germline V gene has CDR1 ENHRY and CDR2 SYGVKD. The CDR3 spells CAISESGTPGYGYTF. In DNA form, the CDR3 reads TGTGCCATCAGTGAGTCTGGGACACCCGGCTATGGCTACACCTTC.

This clone was found a few times. This chain links TRBV14 with TRBJ2-3, with D possibly matching TRBD2 (6 bases). The CDR3 length is 11 residues. V lost 5 bases and J lost 8, with 8 bases in between. Germline-derived CDR1 and CDR2 are SGHDN and FVKESK. The DNA of the CDR3 is TGTGCCAGCAGCGGGGGAGGTACGCAGTATTTT. This gives the protein CASSGGGTQYF.

This clone has more than one count but fewer than ten. The sample contains more than one DNA sequence encoding this CDR3. The rearrangement uses TRBV15 and TRBJ2-5; unclear D gene. The CDR3 covers 14 residues. Germline CDR1 LNHNV, CDR2 YYDKDF (reference sequence). V lost 0 bases, J lost 1 base, and 6 bases lay in between. CDR3 nucleotides: TGTGCCACCAGCAGAGATCCAGGCCAAGAGACCCAGTACTTC. This encodes CATSRDPGQETQYF.

The chain links TRBV5-1 to TRBJ2-7; 8 positions agree with TRBD1. This CDR3 is 15 amino acids long. V gave up 4 bases and J gave up 2 bases; unmatched junction bases: 8. Per germline, CDR1 SGHRS and CDR2 YFSETQ. CDR3: CASSPWGQAAYEQYF. As DNA, the CDR3 is TGCGCCAGCAGCCCGTGGGGACAGGCCGCCTACGAGCAGTACTTC.

This clone showed up just once. CDR3 residues: CASEGTIHSGNTIYF. The CDR3 nucleotides read TGTGCCAGCGAGGGAACGATTCACTCTGGAAACACCATATATTTT. The chain has TRBV25-1 and TRBJ1-3; no firm D call. Trimming cost V 8 bases and J 0 bases, with 14 bases left between them. Germline V gene data show CDR1 as MGHDK and CDR2 as SYGVNS. This CDR3 comprises 15 residues.

The sample holds a few counts of this clone. The chain joins TRBV11-3 to TRBJ1-1; TRBD1 aligns across 9 bases. The trim removed 6 bases at V and 3 bases at J, leaving 5 bases unmatched. The germline V gene has CDR1 SGHNT and CDR2 YENEEA. The CDR3 has 14 residues. The CDR3 DNA sequence: TGTGCCAGCAGGGCTCGGGACAGGGACACTGAAGCTTTCTTT. This gives the protein CASRARDRDTEAFF.

The rearrangement uses TRBV4-1 and TRBJ2-2, with D possibly matching TRBD1 (6 bases). The CDR3 has 15 amino acids. V was pared by 0 bases and J by 3 bases, with 8 bases between. The germline CDR1 and CDR2 sequences are MGHRA and YSYEKL. This CDR3 reads CASSQDHRDTGELFF. The DNA for the CDR3 is TGCGCCAGCAGCCAAGATCACAGGGACACCGGGGAGCTGTTTTTT.

This clone has just a few counts. V usage is TRBV27 and J usage is TRBJ2-6; no clear D gene. Trimming took off 3 bases at V and 3 bases at J, with 3 bases between the two ends. CDR1 is MNHEY and CDR2 is SMNVEV in the germline V gene (reference sequence). The length of the CDR3 is 13 residues. The CDR3 sequence is CASSFVGANVLTF. The CDR3 bases are TGTGCCAGCAGTTTCGTTGGGGCCAACGTCCTGACTTTC. Combining the CDR3 with reference TRBV27 and TRBJ2-6 gives the whole variable domain EAQVTQNPRYLITVTGKKLTVTCSQNMNHEYMSWYRQDPGLGLRQIYYSMNVEVTDKGDVPEGYKVSRKEKRNFPLILESPSPNQTSLYFCASSFVGANVLTFGAGSRLTVL.

J is TRBJ2-7 and V is TRBV4-1; TRBD2 might be the D (6 bases). The CDR3 length is 14 residues. Germline V CDR1 and CDR2: MGHRA, YSYEKL. V shed 2 bases and J shed 1 base, with 9 bases lying between them. The CDR3 protein is CASSQTGGSYEQYF. CDR3 nucleotide sequence: TGCGCCAGCAGCCAAACCGGGGGATCCTACGAGCAGTACTTC.

V and J are TRBV11-2 and TRBJ2-7; 7 nucleotides line up with TRBD1. In germline, CDR1 is SGHAT, CDR2 FQNNGV. The CDR3 totals 17 residues. V shed 6 bases and J 3 bases; nucleotides not matched to a gene: 17. In DNA, the CDR3 is TGTGCCAGCAGTCAACCAGGTGACAGGGTTCGACGCTACGAGCAGTACTTC. It encodes CASSQPGDRVRRYEQYF. The variable domain in full, with the rest retrieved from reference TRBV11-2 and TRBJ2-7, is EAGVAQSPRYKIIEKRQSVAFWCNPISGHATLYWYQQILGQGPKLLIQFQNNGVVDDSQLPKDRFSAERLKGVDSTLKIQPAKLEDSAVYLCASSQPGDRVRRYEQYFGPGTRLTVT.

This clone has just a few counts. The genes are TRBV9 and TRBJ2-4; maybe TRBD1 (5 bases). V was trimmed by 0 bases and J by 7 bases, leaving 11 bases between them. The CDR3 consists of 14 residues. Germline V gene lookup returns CDR1 SGDLS and CDR2 YYNGEE. CDR3 region: CASSVGGGANIQYF. The CDR3 DNA follows: TGTGCCAGCAGCGTAGGGGGTGGGGCGAACATTCAGTACTTC.

This clone was found a few times. This chain uses TRBV18 with TRBJ2-6; D gene uncertain. Deletions cut 2 bases from V and 4 bases from J, with 6 bases between. The CDR3 runs 14 residues. Germline CDR1 KGHSH, CDR2 LQKENI. This CDR3 is CASSPSPGANVLTF. DNA for the CDR3: TGTGCCAGCTCACCAAGCCCCGGGGCCAACGTCCTGACTTTC.

This chain uses TRBV7-2 with TRBJ2-5, with D tentatively TRBD1 (5 bases). Trimming left V 1 base short and J 2 bases short, with 8 bases between. The length of the CDR3 is 14 residues. Germline assignment: CDR1 SGHTA and CDR2 FQGNSA. CDR3 coding DNA: TGTGCCAGCAGCTTAGGACAGCAACAAGAGACCCAGTACTTC. Translated: CASSLGQQQETQYF.

This clone has only a few counts. The rearrangement links TRBV18 to TRBJ2-3; D remains ambiguous. CDR3 length: 16 residues. V was shortened by 3 bases and J by 4 bases, with 17 bases between the two germline ends. Germline V CDR1 and CDR2: KGHSH, LQKENI. The CDR3 nucleotides read TGTGCCAGCTCACCGCCCGCCCACTCCGGTCCAGATACGCAGTATTTT. The encoded protein is CASSPPAHSGPDTQYF.

The rearrangement links TRBV7-9 to TRBJ1-4; weak D call: TRBD1 (5 bases). The CDR3 spans 16 residues. V was shortened by 5 bases and J by 0 bases, with 13 bases between the two germline ends. CDR1 and CDR2 (germline): SEHNR, FQNEAQ (reference sequence). This chain's CDR3 is CASSIRALPTNEKLFF. In nucleotides, the CDR3 is TGTGCCAGCAGCATCAGGGCCCTGCCAACTAATGAAAAACTGTTTTTT.

This clone was detected only a few times. The J gene is TRBJ1-3, the V gene TRBV15; no reliable D call. The CDR3 contains 13 residues. The V gene lost 0 bases and the J gene lost 4 bases, with 4 bases spanning the gap. CDR1 is LNHNV and CDR2 is YYDKDF in the germline V gene (reference sequence). CDR3 residues: CATSREIGNTIYF. In DNA form, the CDR3 reads TGTGCCACCAGCAGAGAGATAGGAAACACCATATATTTT.

The genes are TRBV6-5 and TRBJ1-2, with 7 nucleotides matching TRBD1. The J segment lost 7 bases and the V segment lost 0 bases, leaving 2 bases of the junction unmatched. This CDR3 contains 13 residues. CDR1 is MNHEY and CDR2 is SVGAGI in the germline V gene. The CDR3 nucleotides are TGTGCCAGCAGTTACTCAACAGGGGCTGGCTACACCTTC. Translation: CASSYSTGAGYTF.

The V and J genes are TRBV7-2 and TRBJ1-1; D ambiguous. Trimming cost V 2 bases and J 5 bases, with 12 bases left between them. Germline CDR1 is SGHTA and CDR2 is FQGNSA. The CDR3 runs 14 residues. The CDR3 loop reads CASSLTSMGTEAFF. The CDR3 nucleotides read TGTGCCAGCAGCTTAACCAGCATGGGGACTGAAGCTTTCTTT. Full variable domain (missing parts from reference TRBV7-2 and TRBJ1-1): GAGVSQSPSNKVTEKGKDVELRCDPISGHTALYWYRQSLGQGLEFLIYFQGNSAPDKSGLPSDRFSAERTGGSVSTLTIQRTQQEDSAVYLCASSLTSMGTEAFFGQGTRLTVV.

This clone was seen a handful of times. V and J are TRBV5-1 and TRBJ2-5; TRBD1 aligns across 7 bases. Matching the DNA end better, TRBJ2-7 makes the J call doubtful. The CDR3 sequence is 14 residues long. Germline V gene sequence: CDR1 SGHRS, CDR2 YFSETQ. The CDR3 loop is CASSLGGTAYEQYF. In nucleotides, the CDR3 is TGCGCCAGCAGCTTGGGTGGGACAGCTTACGAGCAGTACTTC.

The chain links TRBV29-1 to TRBJ1-2, with 9 bases aligning to TRBD1. CDR3 length: 12 amino acids. CDR1 is SQVTM and CDR2 is ANQGSEA in the germline V gene. With V trimmed by 7 bases and J by 8 bases, 8 bases remained unmatched. The DNA for the CDR3 is TGCAGCGCAACCGGACAGGGGAGCGGCTACACCTTC. Its protein is CSATGQGSGYTF.

The chain employs TRBV4-1 and TRBJ2-2, with 7 bases matching TRBD2. Germline trimming cut 4 bases from V and 0 bases from J; bases unmatched to any gene: 5. The CDR3 spans 16 residues. Germline V gene sequence: CDR1 MGHRA, CDR2 YSYEKL. CDR3 nucleotide sequence: TGCGCCAGCAGCCTCCGGGGAGGGGCGAACACCGGGGAGCTGTTTTTT. Translating it yields CASSLRGGANTGELFF.

This clone showed up just a few times. The V and J genes are TRBV18 and TRBJ1-2; TRBD1 is a possible D gene (6 bases). Germline V gene sequence: CDR1 KGHSH, CDR2 LQKENI. This CDR3 has 16 residues. V was clipped by 3 bases and J by 2 bases, with 16 bases between them. CDR3 coding DNA: TGTGCCAGCTCACCGGGGGCTCCGCACCCGAACTATGGCTACACCTTC. This gives the protein CASSPGAPHPNYGYTF.